The following is a TCR beta chain sequence with its context. Losses at the gene ends were 7 bases for V and 15 bases for J; bases not matched to a gene: 8. The CDR3 length is 11 residues. Unique molecular identifiers featured in how the TCRbeta library was prepared. One entry per CDR3 protein results from TCRdb running MiXCR on the PCR reads. This table holds about 230,000 distinct CDR3 sequences, about 12% found once. This entry comes from a study of T-cell reconstitution after alpha-beta-depleted transplantation in children. Sequencing used PBMCs from the stem cell graft donor, obtained from the stem cell graft. The clonotype was recovered from a human donor who donated a stem cell graft to a child with acute lymphoblastic leukemia. V gene TRBV12-3 or TRBV12-4 combines with J gene TRBJ2-1; TRBD1 matches 8 bases. The CDR3 DNA reads as TGTGCCAGCACCCCGGGACAGGTCCCGTTCTTC. Translating it yields CASTPGQVPFF.